Listed here are 20 T cell receptor beta chains from one sample, sequenced in a study of T cell repertoires in cytomegalovirus infection. TCRdb re-called the reads through MiXCR, storing one row per CDR3 protein. Here the sample spans 200,000 to 300,000 distinct CDR3 sequences, approximately 13% being singletons. The sample taken for sequencing was PBMCs. These TCRs come from a human donor in good health (CMV status not recorded). Some clones in this sample may be carry-over from other donors' samples.

With regard to this clonotype: A much larger clone differs by one base, so this may be a read error. The rearrangement links TRBV6-1 to TRBJ1-5, with 9 bases aligning to TRBD1. CDR1 and CDR2 (germline): MNHNS, SASEGT. Trimming took 5 bases from V and 1 from J; bases not matched to a gene: 12. The CDR3 runs 18 residues. The CDR3 coding sequence is TGTGCCAGCAGTTACGCCTCCGGGACAGGGAGAAGCAATCAGCCCCAGCATTTT. Amino acid sequence: CASSYASGTGRSNQPQHF.

This sequence joins TRBV20-1 and TRBJ2-5; tentative D call: TRBD1 (5 bases). Between the trimmed V and J ends, which lost 7 bases and 1 base, there was a span of 7 bases. Germline assignment: CDR1 DFQATT and CDR2 SNEGSKA (reference sequence). CDR3 size: 11 residues. CDR3 residues: CSGDSQETQYF. CDR3 nucleotides: TGCAGTGGAGACAGCCAAGAGACCCAGTACTTC.

This clonotype has at least ten counts. This chain connects TRBV7-2 to TRBJ2-1, with 9 bases matching TRBD2. V dropped 4 bases and J dropped 0; count of bases not matched to a gene: 13. Germline V gene sequence: CDR1 SGHTA, CDR2 FQGNSA. The CDR3 covers 19 residues. The CDR3 sequence: CASSSPISGSFSSYNEQFF. CDR3 in DNA: TGTGCCAGCAGCTCCCCAATTAGCGGGAGTTTTAGCTCCTACAATGAGCAGTTCTTC.

This clonotype appeared a few times. This chain connects TRBV2 to TRBJ2-3; TRBD1 is a possible D gene (6 bases). V gave up 5 bases and J gave up 5 bases, with 11 bases separating them. The CDR3 extends over 13 amino acids. Looked up from germline, CDR1 is SNHLY and CDR2 is FYNNEI. The CDR3 protein is CASSFSDRDTQYF. The CDR3 DNA sequence: TGTGCCAGCAGTTTTTCGGACAGAGATACGCAGTATTTT. Based on the CDR3 plus reference TRBV2 and TRBJ2-3, the full variable domain is EPEVTQTPSHQVTQMGQEVILRCVPISNHLYFYWYRQILGQKVEFLVSFYNNEISEKSEIFDDQFSVERPDGSNFTLKIRSTKLEDSAMYFCASSFSDRDTQYFGPGTRLTVL.

This clonotype appeared many times. The chain employs TRBV7-2 and TRBJ1-1, with D unclear. From germline, CDR1 is SGHTA and CDR2 FQGNSA. V dropped 2 bases and J dropped 7 bases, with 11 bases sitting between them. The CDR3 covers 13 residues. In DNA, the CDR3 is TGTGCCAGCAGCTTATTACCAGGTTATGAAGCTTTCTTT. This codes for CASSLLPGYEAFF.

The sample holds a few counts of this clonotype. The chain uses TRBV3-1 and TRBJ2-3; D gene uncertain. The germline gives CDR1 LGHDT, CDR2 YNNKEL (reference sequence). The CDR3 is 12 residues long. The V end was cut by 2 bases, the J end by 9 bases, with 9 bases between. The CDR3 bases are TGTGCCAGCAGCCAACGTAGTAGCACGCAGTATTTT. Translated, it gives CASSQRSSTQYF.

This clonotype was seen more than once but under ten times. The chain couples TRBV6-6 to TRBJ1-5; D may be TRBD1 (5 bases). Trimming took off 5 bases at V and 1 base at J, with 15 bases between the two ends. The CDR3 extends over 16 amino acids. Germline V gene lookup returns CDR1 MNHNY and CDR2 SVGAGI (reference sequence). CDR3 nucleotide sequence: TGTGCCAGCAGTACCTCACGGGGGAGCAGCAATCAGCCCCAGCATTTT. Protein product: CASSTSRGSSNQPQHF.

The table lists this clonotype with many counts. This sequence joins TRBV12-3 or TRBV12-4 and TRBJ2-2; TRBD2 aligns across 9 bases. After removal of 5 bases from V and 3 bases from J, the junction contained 4 bases not matched to a gene. The CDR3 spans 15 residues. The CDR3 loop reads CASSPIAGDTGELFF. The CDR3 nucleotides read TGTGCCAGCAGTCCCATAGCGGGAGACACCGGGGAGCTGTTTTTT.

This clonotype showed up many times. This sequence joins TRBV6-2 or TRBV6-3 and TRBJ2-2; 11 nucleotides match TRBD1. Germline CDR1 MNHEY, CDR2 SVGEGT. V trimming: 4 bases; J trimming: 7 bases; junction bases outside the gene matches: 5. The CDR3 consists of 15 residues. CDR3 sequence reads: CASSSRTGGIGELFF. The CDR3 DNA is TGTGCCAGCAGTTCCCGGACAGGGGGCATCGGGGAGCTGTTTTTT.

This clonotype was seen many times. The V gene is TRBV5-4, the J gene TRBJ2-3, with 13 bases aligning to TRBD2. CDR1 is SGHNT and CDR2 is YYREEE in the germline V gene (reference sequence). CDR3 length: 15 residues. V was clipped by 0 bases and J by 11 bases; unmatched bases: 6. The CDR3, as DNA: TGTGCCAGCAGCTTGGAGCGGACTAGCGGGAGAGAGCAGTATTTT. Its protein is CASSLERTSGREQYF.

This clonotype was counted between two and nine times. The V and J genes are TRBV20-1 and TRBJ2-7; D perhaps matches TRBD1 (6 bases). The germline CDR1 and CDR2 sequences are DFQATT and SNEGSKA (reference sequence). This CDR3 has 14 amino acids. Trimming cost V 0 bases and J 2 bases, with 11 bases left between them. CDR3 bases: TGCAGTGCTAGAGACCGGGACAAGACCTACGAGCAGTACTTC. Residues: CSARDRDKTYEQYF.

This clonotype was seen a few times. This chain connects TRBV20-1 to TRBJ2-7; D is unclear. This CDR3 spans 12 amino acids. V was pared by 7 bases and J by 6 bases, with 16 bases between. The V gene's germline CDR1 is DFQATT and CDR2 SNEGSKA (reference sequence). CDR3 residues: CSVRARNLEQYF. The CDR3 DNA sequence: TGCAGTGTAAGGGCCAGAAATCTCGAGCAGTACTTC.

The sample holds many counts of this clonotype. The chain combines TRBV7-8 with TRBJ2-1, with 7 bases matching TRBD1. CDR1 SGHVS and CDR2 FQNEAQ come from the germline V gene. J was trimmed by 3 bases and V by 4 bases; bases with no gene match: 9. The CDR3 sequence is 16 residues long. CDR3 sequence reads: CASSSLNRGLYNEQFF. In DNA, the CDR3 is TGTGCCAGCAGCTCCCTAAACAGGGGCCTCTACAATGAGCAGTTCTTC.

There are many counts of this clonotype. CDR3 loop: CASSDVGDQPQHF. In DNA form, the CDR3 reads TGTGCCAGCAGTGATGTAGGGGATCAGCCCCAGCATTTT. The chain recombines TRBV2 with TRBJ1-5; D perhaps matches TRBD1 (5 bases). The ends were cut back, 3 bases at V and 5 bases at J, with 8 bases in the middle. The CDR3 has 13 amino acids. Per the germline V gene, CDR1 is SNHLY and CDR2 is FYNNEI.

V and J are TRBV14 and TRBJ2-1; tentatively, D is TRBD2 (5 bases). Trimming cost V 0 bases and J 7 bases, with 16 bases left between them. This CDR3 has 16 residues. Germline CDR1 SGHDN, CDR2 FVKESK. This CDR3 reads CASSQDGETTINEQFF. The CDR3 coding sequence is TGTGCCAGCAGCCAAGATGGAGAGACTACCATTAATGAGCAGTTCTTC.

This clonotype was seen only a few times. This chain connects TRBV18 to TRBJ1-1; D remains unclear. The CDR3 is 15 amino acids. The ends were cut back, 5 bases at V and 3 bases at J, with 16 bases in the middle. CDR1 and CDR2 from the germline V gene are KGHSH and LQKENI. The CDR3 sequence is CASSEGPIEYTEAFF. In nucleotides, the CDR3 is TGTGCCAGCTCAGAGGGTCCTATCGAGTACACTGAAGCTTTCTTT.

The chain employs TRBV29-1 and TRBJ2-3, with D perhaps matching TRBD2 (7 bases). From germline, CDR1 is SQVTM and CDR2 ANQGSEA. Trimming pared 1 base from V and 3 bases from J, leaving 17 bases between. This CDR3 is 16 amino acids long. The CDR3 DNA reads as TGCAGCGTTGAAGGGGGGCCAGGGGAGGGTACAGATACGCAGTATTTT. This sequence encodes CSVEGGPGEGTDTQYF.

Worth noting for this clonotype: The junction departs from the called germline gene at one end, perhaps through a read error. The rearrangement joins TRBV2 to TRBJ2-7, with D hard to call. The CDR3 sequence is 13 residues long. In germline, CDR1 is SNHLY, CDR2 FYNNEI. The CDR3 spells CASSEGIPYEQYF. The CDR3 DNA reads as TGTGCCAGCAGCGAAGGTATCCCCTACGAGCAGTACTTC. The full variable domain, in which reference TRBV2 and TRBJ2-7 provide the parts outside the CDR3, is EPEVTQTPSHQVTQMGQEVILRCVPISNHLYFYWYRQILGQKVEFLVSFYNNEISEKSEIFDDQFSVERPDGSNFTLKIRSTKLEDSAMYFCASSEGIPYEQYFGPGTRLTVT.

The J gene is TRBJ1-1, the V gene TRBV5-4; D call uncertain. V was trimmed by 4 bases and J by 3 bases, leaving 13 bases between them. In germline, CDR1 is SGHNT, CDR2 YYREEE (reference sequence). This CDR3 spans 14 amino acids. The CDR3 spells CASSGAGVHTEAFF. In nucleotides, the CDR3 is TGTGCCAGCAGCGGCGCTGGGGTGCACACTGAAGCTTTCTTT. The full variable domain, completed using reference TRBV5-4 and TRBJ1-1, is ETGVTQSPTHLIKTRGQQVTLRCSSQSGHNTVSWYQQALGQGPQFIFQYYREEENGRGNFPPRFSGLQFPNYSSELNVNALELDDSALYLCASSGAGVHTEAFFGQGTRLTVV.

This clonotype was seen repeatedly, ten times or more. The genes are TRBV7-3 and TRBJ2-6; D may be TRBD1 or TRBD2 (5 bases each). The length of the CDR3 is 21 residues. Germline-derived CDR1 and CDR2 are SGHTA and FQGTGA. V dropped 4 bases and J dropped 0 bases, with 25 bases sitting between them. The DNA of the CDR3 is TGTGCCAGCAGCTCCCCCGATCCCCGGGACCCCCCTCCCTCTGGGGCCAACGTCCTGACTTTC. Amino acid sequence: CASSSPDPRDPPPSGANVLTF.